The clone carrying this T cell receptor beta chain was seen many times. This sample stems from a study of spatial heterogeneity in lung cancer. About the study: Raw reads showed each unique TCR and UMI combination turning up more than ten times on average.

Time point: sample taken at primary tumor resection. Untreated early-stage non-small cell lung cancer patients, roughly 75 in total, were the donors. Unsorted whole RNA samples from tumor, nontumor lung or frozen PBMC were sequenced. The CDR3 is 13 residues long. From germline, CDR1 is DFQATT and CDR2 SNEGSKA (reference sequence). The J segment lost 6 bases and the V segment lost 3 bases, leaving 4 bases of the junction unmatched. Individual TCR cDNA molecules each bore their own unique molecular identifier. TCRdb called the 5' RACE reads again in MiXCR, with one record for every CDR3 protein. The table includes some 40,000 distinct CDR3 sequences, 3.1% detected once.

The sequenced sample was normal lung tissue next to the tumor, obtained at surgery. The clonotype was recovered from a male donor with early-stage non-small cell lung cancer. This sequence joins TRBV20-1 and TRBJ1-2; TRBD1 matches at 10 bases. CDR3 nucleotides: TGCAGTGCTAGCCCCGGGACAGGGGATGGCTACACCTTC. Translated, it gives CSASPGTGDGYTF.